A single sample is the source of the 14 T cell receptor beta chains below, sequenced in a study of shared T cell receptors in the human thymus. The table came from immunoSEQ multiplex PCR; TCRdb's copy has only in-frame clones and leaves some out. The profile shows about 660,000 clones, more than 70% of them singletons. The sample was also reused in another study, on human thymus T cells.

Material: thymocytes. The receptors derive from a boy in the first two years of life with a congenital heart defect.

This rearrangement joins TRBV5-1 to TRBJ2-3, with 12 bases identical to TRBD2. Germline lookup yields CDR1 SGHRS and CDR2 YFSETQ. Germline trimming cut 2 bases from V and 3 bases from J; bases unmatched to any gene: 10. CDR3 length equals 18 residues. The CDR3 sequence: CASSFQLAGGRETDTQYF. As DNA, the CDR3 is TGCGCCAGCAGCTTTCAACTAGCGGGAGGTCGGGAGACAGATACGCAGTATTTT.

In this sample, this clone turned up once. This rearrangement joins TRBV7-6 to TRBJ1-4; 8 nucleotides match TRBD1. V lost 5 bases and J lost 7; bases outside the gene matches: 18. The CDR3 extends over 18 amino acids. Germline lookup yields CDR1 SGHVS and CDR2 FNYEAQ. The CDR3 loop is CASSPGGPARIESEKLFF. The DNA of the CDR3 is TGTGCCAGCAGCCCAGGGGGCCCGGCTCGAATAGAAAGTGAAAAACTGTTTTTT.

This chain uses TRBV7-8 with TRBJ1-2; unclear D gene. CDR1 and CDR2 (germline): SGHVS, FQNEAQ. V lost 3 bases and J 6 bases, leaving 11 bases between the germline ends. There are 13 residues in the CDR3. The CDR3 bases are TGTGCCAGCAGCTTGGGGAGAACTAATGGCTACACCTTC. Translation gives CASSLGRTNGYTF. Full variable domain (missing parts from reference TRBV7-8 and TRBJ1-2): GAGVSQSPRYKVAKRGQDVALRCDPISGHVSLFWYQQALGQGPEFLTYFQNEAQLDKSGLPSDRFFAERPEGSVSTLKIQRTQQEDSAVYLCASSLGRTNGYTFGSGTRLTVV.

V is TRBV4-2 and J is TRBJ1-6, with D hard to call. Germline-derived CDR1 and CDR2 are LGHNA and YNFKEQ. The V gene lost 0 bases and the J gene lost 7 bases, with 19 bases spanning the gap. This CDR3 spans 18 amino acids. CDR3 residues: CASSQDLGREVKNSPLHF. CDR3 DNA sequence: TGTGCCAGCAGCCAAGATCTCGGGAGGGAAGTTAAGAATTCACCCCTCCACTTT.

This clone was detected a few times. V gene TRBV19 combines with J gene TRBJ2-3, with TRBD1 identical over 9 bases. The length of the CDR3 is 16 residues. Per the germline V gene, CDR1 is LNHDA and CDR2 is SQIVND (reference sequence). The V gene end was trimmed by 8 bases and the J gene end by 1 base; junction bases not matched to a gene: 10. CDR3 in DNA: TGTGCCAGTTCCTCCGGGACAGGGATCGGCACAGATACGCAGTATTTT. Encoded protein: CASSSGTGIGTDTQYF.

In this sample, this clone turned up once. The V gene is TRBV19, the J gene TRBJ2-3, with 8 bases fitting TRBD2. V dropped 3 bases and J dropped 4; count of bases not matched to a gene: 6. CDR1 and CDR2 from the germline V gene are LNHDA and SQIVND (reference sequence). The CDR3 is 15 amino acids. This chain's CDR3 is CASSMHGGGPDTQYF. Written as DNA, the CDR3 is TGTGCCAGTAGTATGCATGGCGGGGGGCCAGATACGCAGTATTTT.

This sequence joins TRBV7-2 and TRBJ2-7, with TRBD2 as a possible D gene (6 bases). The ends were cut back, 4 bases at V and 4 bases at J, with 17 bases in the middle. The germline V gene encodes CDR1 SGHTA and CDR2 FQGNSA. The CDR3 is 15 residues long. Here the CDR3 reads CASSSKAGLKYEQYF. CDR3 DNA: TGTGCCAGCAGCTCGAAAGCGGGTCTAAAGTACGAGCAGTACTTC.

This clone has a single count. V usage is TRBV7-9 and J usage is TRBJ2-1, with 7 bases fitting TRBD1. CDR1 and CDR2 (germline): SEHNR, FQNEAQ (reference sequence). V trimming: 5 bases; J trimming: 0 bases; junction bases outside the gene matches: 4. This CDR3 is built from 15 residues. DNA of the CDR3: TGTGCCAGCAGCACGGGGACAGCCTCCTACAATGAGCAGTTCTTC. This translates into CASSTGTASYNEQFF.

J is TRBJ1-1 and V is TRBV6-5, with 7 bases lining up with TRBD1. This CDR3 has 15 amino acids. Germline V gives CDR1 MNHEY, CDR2 SVGAGI. Trimming took 0 bases from V and 1 from J; bases not matched to a gene: 2. CDR3 protein: CASSYSRTGNTEAFF. For the CDR3, the DNA is TGTGCCAGCAGTTACTCGAGGACAGGGAACACTGAAGCTTTCTTT.

The chain is built from TRBV28 and TRBJ2-5; the D gene is possibly TRBD1 (6 bases). The J call is uncertain, as TRBJ2-7 better fits the DNA end. The length of the CDR3 is 14 residues. CDR1 and CDR2 (germline): MDHEN, SYDVKM. CDR3 amino acids: CASSPPDRFYEQYF. The CDR3 DNA follows: TGTGCCAGCAGCCCCCCGGACAGATTCTACGAGCAGTACTTC.

This sequence joins TRBV7-2 and TRBJ2-1, with TRBD2 as a possible D gene (6 bases). The germline gives CDR1 SGHTA, CDR2 FQGNSA. CDR3 length: 14 residues. V dropped 3 bases and J dropped 8 bases, with 14 bases sitting between them. CDR3 in amino acids: CASSLNGTLHEQFF. DNA of the CDR3: TGTGCCAGCAGCTTGAACGGGACTCTCCATGAGCAGTTCTTC.

The genes are TRBV28 and TRBJ2-6, with D possibly TRBD2 on 5 matching bases. Trimming pared 5 bases from V and 1 base from J, leaving 27 bases between. The CDR3 is 21 amino acids. Germline V gene lookup returns CDR1 MDHEN and CDR2 SYDVKM. The CDR3, as DNA: TGTGCCAGCAGTCCGGGTCCCCTCGGAGGACCTATAGGGTCTGGGGCCAACGTCCTGACTTTC. Translating it yields CASSPGPLGGPIGSGANVLTF.

V usage is TRBV6-1 and J usage is TRBJ1-5; the match to TRBD1 covers 8 bases. The V and J ends lost 2 bases and 7 bases, in that order; junction bases with no gene match: 7. Germline V gene data show CDR1 as MNHNS and CDR2 as SASEGT. This CDR3 region has 15 residues. CDR3 protein: CASSEFGQGAQPQHF. CDR3 sequence (DNA): TGTGCCAGCAGTGAATTTGGCCAGGGGGCCCAGCCCCAGCATTTT.

V and J are TRBV11-2 and TRBJ1-5; no definite D call. The germline CDR1 and CDR2 sequences are SGHAT and FQNNGV. The CDR3 loop spans 17 amino acids. V was trimmed by 1 base and J by 0 bases, leaving 13 bases between them. CDR3 in DNA: TGTGCCAGCAGCTTAGTCCCTCCGGTTTATAGCAATCAGCCCCAGCATTTT. This translates into CASSLVPPVYSNQPQHF.